This T cell receptor beta chain comes out of a study of somatic mutations in cytotoxic T cells in rheumatoid arthritis. Clones were read by immunoSEQ multiplex PCR, and TCRdb kept only the in-frame ones, dropping some. The sample includes approximately 10,000 clones, about 80% of them seen just once. V trimming: 8 bases; J trimming: 1 base; junction bases outside the gene matches: 12. The CDR3 runs 17 residues. CDR1 is SEHNR and CDR2 is FQNEAQ in the germline V gene (reference sequence). V gene TRBV7-9 combines with J gene TRBJ2-1, with 9 nucleotides matching TRBD2. Input material: CD8+ T cells sorted from blood. This TCR came from a woman aged 55-69 years with rheumatoid arthritis. CDR3 sequence (DNA): TGTGCCAGCGGGGGTCTGGCGGGAGGGGGGTCCTACAATGAGCAGTTCTTC. Translated, it gives CASGGLAGGGSYNEQFF.